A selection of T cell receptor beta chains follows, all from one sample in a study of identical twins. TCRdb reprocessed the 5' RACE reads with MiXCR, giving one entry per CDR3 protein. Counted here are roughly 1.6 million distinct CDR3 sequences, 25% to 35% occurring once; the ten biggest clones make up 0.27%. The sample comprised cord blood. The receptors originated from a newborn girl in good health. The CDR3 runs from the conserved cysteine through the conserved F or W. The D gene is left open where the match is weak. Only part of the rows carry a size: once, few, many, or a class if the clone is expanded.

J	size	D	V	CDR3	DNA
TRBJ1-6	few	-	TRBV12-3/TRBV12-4	CASSLGGTANNSPLHF	TGTGCCAGCAGTTTAGGAGGGACGGCCAATAATTCACCCCTCCACTTT
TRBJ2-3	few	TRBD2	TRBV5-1	CASSLFPAGASTDTQYF	TGCGCCAGCAGCTTGTTCCCAGCGGGGGCTAGCACAGATACGCAGTATTTT
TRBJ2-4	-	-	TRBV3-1	CASSQVTNIQYF	TGTGCCAGCAGCCAAGTAACAAACATTCAGTACTTC
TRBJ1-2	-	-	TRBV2	CASRATTVNLNYGYTF	TGTGCCAGCAGGGCGACCACAGTAAACCTTAACTATGGCTACACCTTC
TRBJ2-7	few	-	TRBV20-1	CSAEGSYEQYF	TGCAGTGCCGAGGGCTCCTACGAGCAGTACTTC
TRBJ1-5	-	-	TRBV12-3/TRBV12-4	CASSSTGTNQPQHF	TGTGCCAGCAGTTCGACAGGCACCAATCAGCCCCAGCATTTT
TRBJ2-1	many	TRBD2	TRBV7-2	CASSLELAGANEQFF	TGTGCCAGCAGCTTAGAGCTAGCGGGAGCCAATGAGCAGTTCTTC
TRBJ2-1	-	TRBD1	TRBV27	CASSFPGQGAINEQFF	TGTGCCAGCAGTTTCCCCGGACAGGGGGCGATCAATGAGCAGTTCTTC
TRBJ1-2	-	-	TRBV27	CASSNSPHGYTF	TGTGCCAGCAGTAACAGTCCCCATGGCTACACCTTC
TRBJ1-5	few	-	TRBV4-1	CASSQDTRGNQPQHF	TGCGCCAGCAGCCAAGATACCAGGGGCAATCAGCCCCAGCATTTT
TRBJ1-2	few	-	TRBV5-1	CASSSLSTGHGYTF	TGCGCCAGCAGCTCACTTTCGACAGGCCACGGCTACACCTTC
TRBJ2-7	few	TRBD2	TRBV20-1	CSARPSGVGAYNEQYF	TGCAGTGCTAGGCCTAGCGGAGTTGGGGCTTACAATGAGCAGTACTTC
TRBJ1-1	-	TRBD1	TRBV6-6	CASSYGTGGEHFEAFF	TGTGCCAGCAGCTACGGGACAGGGGGTGAACATTTCGAAGCTTTCTTT
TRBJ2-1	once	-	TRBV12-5	CASGLWYEQFF	TGTGCTAGTGGTTTGTGGTATGAGCAGTTCTTC
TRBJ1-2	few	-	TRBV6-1	CASSQSRVLNVATYGYTF	TGTGCCAGCAGTCAGTCCAGGGTACTTAACGTGGCGACTTATGGCTACACCTTC
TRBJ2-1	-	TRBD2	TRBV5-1	CASSLSLAEWSSHNEQFF	TGCGCCAGCAGCTTAAGTCTAGCGGAGTGGAGCTCCCACAATGAGCAGTTCTTC
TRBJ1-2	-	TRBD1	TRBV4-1	CASSRGTGTNYGYTF	TGCGCCAGCAGCCGAGGGACAGGGACTAACTATGGCTACACCTTC
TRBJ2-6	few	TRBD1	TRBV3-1	CASSPNGQGAGANVLTF	TGTGCCAGCAGCCCCAACGGACAGGGGGCTGGGGCCAACGTCCTGACTTTC
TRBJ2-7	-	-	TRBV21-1	CASSKAWAGGLVGDNEQYF	TGTGCCAGCAGCAAAGCATGGGCGGGAGGGCTAGTAGGCGACAATGAGCAGTACTTC
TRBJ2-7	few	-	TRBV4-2	CASSPAPSAYEQYF	TGTGCCAGCAGCCCCGCCCCAAGCGCCTACGAGCAGTACTTC
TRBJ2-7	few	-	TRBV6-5	CASSYSRERVYEQYF	TGTGCCAGCAGTTACTCCCGGGAGAGGGTCTACGAGCAGTACTTC
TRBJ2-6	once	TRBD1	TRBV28	CASSLEGTVGANVLTF	TGTGCCAGCAGTTTAGAAGGGACAGTCGGGGCCAACGTCCTGACTTTC
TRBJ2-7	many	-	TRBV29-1	CSVQVPFDYEQYF	TGCAGCGTCCAAGTTCCTTTTGACTACGAGCAGTACTTC
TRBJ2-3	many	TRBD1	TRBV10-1	CASSMTGIPDTQYF	TGCGCCAGCAGTATGACAGGGATCCCAGATACGCAGTATTTT
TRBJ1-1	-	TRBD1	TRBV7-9	CASSFHDRANTEAFF	TGTGCCAGCAGCTTTCACGACAGGGCGAACACTGAAGCTTTCTTT